Listed below are T cell receptor beta chains from one sample, sequenced in a study of shared clonotypes between healthy human individuals. Profiled with immunoSEQ multiplex PCR; TCRdb holds only in-frame clones, not every one. This table holds over 400,000 clones, around 80% found once. Input material: PBMCs. These receptor sequences come from a woman aged 40-49 years in good health. Some clones in this sample may be carry-over from other donors' samples. The CDR3 runs from the conserved cysteine through the conserved F or W. A D gene is named only where the DNA matches it firmly. Where a row states a size, it is once, few, many or the class of an expanded clone; other rows omit it.

j_call | d_call | clone_size | v_call | cdr3_aa | cdr3_nt
TRBJ1-1 | - | - | TRBV5-1 | CASSFRRMNTEAFF | TGCGCCAGCAGCTTCAGGAGAATGAACACTGAAGCTTTCTTT
TRBJ1-4 | - | - | TRBV9 | CASSGPAPIEEKLFF | TGTGCCAGCAGCGGTCCGGCGCCTATAGAAGAAAAACTGTTTTTT
TRBJ2-7 | - | - | TRBV25-1 | CASSQGEGEYAEQYF | TGTGCCAGCAGCCAAGGGGAGGGGGAATACGCCGAGCAGTACTTC
TRBJ2-7 | - | - | TRBV19 | CASSQQSYEQYF | TGTGCCAGTAGTCAGCAGAGCTACGAGCAGTACTTC
TRBJ2-2 | TRBD2 | - | TRBV5-1 | CASSVLAGRNTGELFF | TGCGCCAGCAGCGTCCTAGCGGGCCGAAACACCGGGGAGCTGTTTTTT
TRBJ1-4 | - | few | TRBV27 | CASSFRQGRKLFF | TGTGCCAGCAGTTTTCGGCAGGGTCGGAAACTGTTTTTT
TRBJ2-3 | TRBD1 | - | TRBV11-2 | CASSFDRVGTDTQYF | TGTGCCAGCAGCTTCGACAGGGTTGGAACAGATACGCAGTATTTT
TRBJ2-5 | TRBD1 | - | TRBV11-3 | CASSTRTGNEETQYF | TGTGCCAGCAGTACTAGGACAGGCAACGAAGAGACCCAGTACTTC
TRBJ2-7 | - | - | TRBV27 | CASSLGGGRPYEQYF | TGTGCCAGCAGTTTAGGTGGGGGCAGACCCTACGAGCAGTACTTC
TRBJ1-1 | - | - | TRBV6-6 | CASSYGGGRGNTEAFF | TGTGCCAGCAGTTACGGGGGGGGAAGAGGCAACACTGAAGCTTTCTTT
TRBJ2-7 | TRBD1 | - | TRBV7-9 | CASSSPLQGYEQYF | TGTGCCAGCAGCAGCCCCCTACAGGGGTACGAGCAGTACTTC
TRBJ2-7 | TRBD1 | - | TRBV5-1 | CASSLGDRSSYEQYF | TGCGCCAGCAGCTTGGGGGACAGGAGCTCCTACGAGCAGTACTTC
TRBJ2-7 | TRBD2 | - | TRBV4-2 | CASGSSGMSYEQYF | TGTGCCAGCGGTTCTAGCGGGATGTCCTACGAGCAGTACTTC
TRBJ1-1 | - | many | TRBV15 | CATSKGYTEAFF | TGTGCCACCAGCAAGGGATACACTGAAGCTTTCTTT
TRBJ2-3 | - | - | TRBV19 | CASSTHPTLASTDTQYF | TGTGCCAGTAGTACCCACCCTACACTCGCTAGCACAGATACGCAGTATTTT
TRBJ1-5 | - | - | TRBV27 | CASSLDRNQPQHF | TGTGCCAGCAGCCTAGACAGGAATCAGCCCCAGCATTTT
TRBJ2-1 | TRBD1 | - | TRBV9 | CASSVGTGLYNEQFF | TGTGCCAGCAGCGTAGGGACAGGGTTATACAATGAGCAGTTCTTC
TRBJ1-3 | - | once | TRBV6-5 | CASSPFLSGNTIYF | TGTGCCAGCAGTCCGTTCTTATCTGGAAACACCATATATTTT
TRBJ1-6 | - | - | TRBV30 | CAWRGYSYNSPLHF | TGTGCCTGGAGAGGATACTCCTATAATTCACCCCTCCACTTT
TRBJ2-1 | TRBD1 | few | TRBV9 | CASSGQGDSYNEQFF | TGTGCCAGCAGCGGACAGGGGGATTCCTACAATGAGCAGTTCTTC
TRBJ2-7 | TRBD2 | - | TRBV30 | CALTSGKYEQYF | TGTGCCTTGACTAGCGGGAAATACGAGCAGTACTTC